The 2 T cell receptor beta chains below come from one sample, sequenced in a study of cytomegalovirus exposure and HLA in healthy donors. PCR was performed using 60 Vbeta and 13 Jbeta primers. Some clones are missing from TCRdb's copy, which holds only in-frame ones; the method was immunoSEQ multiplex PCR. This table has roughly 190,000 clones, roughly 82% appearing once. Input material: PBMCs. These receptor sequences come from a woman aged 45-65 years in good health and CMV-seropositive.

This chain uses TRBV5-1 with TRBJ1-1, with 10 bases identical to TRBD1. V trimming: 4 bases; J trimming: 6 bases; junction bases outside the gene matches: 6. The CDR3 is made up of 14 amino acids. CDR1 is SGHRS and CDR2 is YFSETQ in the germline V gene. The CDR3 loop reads CASSLGQGTAEAFF. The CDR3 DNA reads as TGCGCCAGCAGCCTGGGACAGGGGACGGCTGAAGCTTTCTTT.

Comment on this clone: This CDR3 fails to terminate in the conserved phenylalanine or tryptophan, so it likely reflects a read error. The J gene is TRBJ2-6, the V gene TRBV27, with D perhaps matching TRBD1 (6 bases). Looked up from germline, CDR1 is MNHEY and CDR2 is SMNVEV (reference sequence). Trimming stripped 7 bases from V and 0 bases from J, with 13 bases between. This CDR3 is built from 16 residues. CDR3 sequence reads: CASTWAGASGANVLTL. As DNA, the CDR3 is TGTGCCAGCACCTGGGCAGGGGCCTCTGGGGCCAACGTCCTGACTCTC.